This T cell receptor (beta chain) derives from a study of T cells in Graves' hyperthyroidism and ophthalmopathy. General study results and limits: Ophthalmopathy got predicted by the model a median approximately 6.4 months before its onset. Ophthalmopathy was distinguished from stable hyperthyroidism by 13 V-J signatures.

There are 12 residues in the CDR3. Germline V gives CDR1 MRHNA, CDR2 SNTAGT. V was pared by 2 bases and J by 8 bases, with 9 bases between. From RNA transcripts, TCR beta CDR3 regions were amplified. HTBI primers were the set used in a first-round RT-PCR of the TCR CDR3. TCRdb ran MiXCR on the multiplex PCR reads and lists one entry per CDR3 protein. The sample contains 550,000 to 600,000 distinct CDR3 sequences, about 14% of which appear only once. Turning to this clonotype: Its matching antigen is unknown.

The chain joins TRBV6-4 to TRBJ1-2, with a weak D call TRBD1 (5 bases). The sequence came from a woman aged 18-29 years with Graves' ophthalmopathy. The sequencing sample was made of blood. In DNA, the CDR3 is TGTGCCAGCAGTGACGGGGGGTCCGGCTACACCTTC. Protein sequence: CASSDGGSGYTF.